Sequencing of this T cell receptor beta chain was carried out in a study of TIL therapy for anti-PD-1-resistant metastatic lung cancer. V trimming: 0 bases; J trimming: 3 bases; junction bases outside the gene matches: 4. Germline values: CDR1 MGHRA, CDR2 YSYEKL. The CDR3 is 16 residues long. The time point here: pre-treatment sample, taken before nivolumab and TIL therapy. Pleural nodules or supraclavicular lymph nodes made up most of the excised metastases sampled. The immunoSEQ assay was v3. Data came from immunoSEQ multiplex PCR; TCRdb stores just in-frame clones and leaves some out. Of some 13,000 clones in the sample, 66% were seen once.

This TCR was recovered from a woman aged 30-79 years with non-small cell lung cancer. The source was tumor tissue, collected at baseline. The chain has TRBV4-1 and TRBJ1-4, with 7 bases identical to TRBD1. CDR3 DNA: TGCGCCAGCAGCCAAGACCCGGGACAGCCTAATGAAAAACTGTTTTTT. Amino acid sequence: CASSQDPGQPNEKLFF.